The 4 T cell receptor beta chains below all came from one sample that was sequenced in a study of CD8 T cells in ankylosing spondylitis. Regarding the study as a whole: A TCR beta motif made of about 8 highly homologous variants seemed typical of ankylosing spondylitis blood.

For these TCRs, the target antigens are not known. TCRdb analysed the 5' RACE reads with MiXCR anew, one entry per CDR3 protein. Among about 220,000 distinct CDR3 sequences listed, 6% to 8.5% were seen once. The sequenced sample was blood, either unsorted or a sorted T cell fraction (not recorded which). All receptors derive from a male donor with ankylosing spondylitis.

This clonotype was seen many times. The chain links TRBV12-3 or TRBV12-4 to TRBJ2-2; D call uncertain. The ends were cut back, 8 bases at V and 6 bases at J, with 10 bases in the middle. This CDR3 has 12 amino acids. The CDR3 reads CASALESGELFF. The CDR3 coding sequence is TGTGCCAGCGCCTTAGAGTCCGGGGAGCTGTTTTTT.

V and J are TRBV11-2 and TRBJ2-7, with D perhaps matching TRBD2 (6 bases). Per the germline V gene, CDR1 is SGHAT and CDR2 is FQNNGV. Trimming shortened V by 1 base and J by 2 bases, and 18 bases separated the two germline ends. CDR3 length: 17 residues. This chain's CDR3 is CASSLGGLRGLTYEQYF. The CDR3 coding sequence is TGTGCCAGCAGCTTAGGGGGCCTCCGGGGACTCACCTACGAGCAGTACTTC.

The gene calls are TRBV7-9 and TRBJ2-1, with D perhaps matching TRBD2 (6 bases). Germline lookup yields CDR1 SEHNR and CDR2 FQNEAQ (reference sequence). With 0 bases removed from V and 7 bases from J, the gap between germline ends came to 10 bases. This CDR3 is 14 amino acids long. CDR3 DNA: TGTGCCAGCAGCTTAGCTGCGCGGGAAAATGAGCAGTTCTTC. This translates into CASSLAARENEQFF. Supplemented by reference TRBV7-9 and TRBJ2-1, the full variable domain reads DTGVSQNPRHKITKRGQNVTFRCDPISEHNRLYWYRQTLGQGPEFLTYFQNEAQLEKSRLLSDRFSAERPKGSFSTLEIQRTEQGDSAMYLCASSLAARENEQFFGPGTRLTVL.

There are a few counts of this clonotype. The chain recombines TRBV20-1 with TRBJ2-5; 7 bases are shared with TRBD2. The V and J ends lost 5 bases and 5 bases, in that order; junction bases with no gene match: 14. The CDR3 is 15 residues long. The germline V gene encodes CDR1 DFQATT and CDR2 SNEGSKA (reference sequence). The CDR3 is CSAPLGPRGVETQYF. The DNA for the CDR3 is TGCAGTGCTCCCCTGGGCCCCCGGGGGGTGGAGACCCAGTACTTC.